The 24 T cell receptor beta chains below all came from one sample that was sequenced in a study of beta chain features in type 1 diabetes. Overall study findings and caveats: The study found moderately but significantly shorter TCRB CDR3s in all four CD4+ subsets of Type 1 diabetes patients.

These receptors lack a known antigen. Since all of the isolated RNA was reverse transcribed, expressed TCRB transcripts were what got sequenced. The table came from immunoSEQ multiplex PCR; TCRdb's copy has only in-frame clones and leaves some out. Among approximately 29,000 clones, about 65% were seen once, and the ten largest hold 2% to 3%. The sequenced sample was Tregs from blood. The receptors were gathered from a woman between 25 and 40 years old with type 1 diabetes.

CDR3 nucleotide sequence: TGTGCCAGCAGCAGGGGGTCCGATGCCAGGAACACTGAAGCTTTCTTT. Translation: CASSRGSDARNTEAFF. The genes are TRBV28 and TRBJ1-1, with 7 bases matching TRBD1. Germline V gives CDR1 MDHEN, CDR2 SYDVKM. The V and J ends lost 6 bases and 1 base, in that order; junction bases with no gene match: 11. CDR3 length: 16 amino acids.

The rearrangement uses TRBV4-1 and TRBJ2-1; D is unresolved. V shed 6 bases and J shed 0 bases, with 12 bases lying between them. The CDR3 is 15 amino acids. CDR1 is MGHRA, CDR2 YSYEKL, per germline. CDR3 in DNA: TGCGCCAGCAGATCTACCCCGAGCTCCTACAATGAGCAGTTCTTC. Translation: CASRSTPSSYNEQFF.

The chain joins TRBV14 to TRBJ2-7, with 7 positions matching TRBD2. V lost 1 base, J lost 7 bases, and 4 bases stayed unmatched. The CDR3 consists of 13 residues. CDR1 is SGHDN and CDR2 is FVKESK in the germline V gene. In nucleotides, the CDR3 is TGTGCCAGCAGCCAAGGACCCGGGGGGGAGCAGTACTTC. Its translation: CASSQGPGGEQYF.

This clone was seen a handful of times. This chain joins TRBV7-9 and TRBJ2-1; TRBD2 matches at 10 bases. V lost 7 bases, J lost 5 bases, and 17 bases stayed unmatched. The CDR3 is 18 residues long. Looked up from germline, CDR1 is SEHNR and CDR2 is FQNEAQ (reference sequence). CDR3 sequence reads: CASINPVGIAGGHNEQFF. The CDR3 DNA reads TGTGCCAGCATCAATCCCGTAGGGATAGCGGGAGGCCACAATGAGCAGTTCTTC.

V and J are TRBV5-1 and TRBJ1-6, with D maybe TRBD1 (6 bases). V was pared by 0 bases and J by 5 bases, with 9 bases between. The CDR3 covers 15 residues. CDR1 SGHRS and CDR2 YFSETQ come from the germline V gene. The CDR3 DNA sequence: TGCGCCAGCAGCTTGGTTCCAGGGGATAATTCACCCCTCCACTTT. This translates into CASSLVPGDNSPLHF.

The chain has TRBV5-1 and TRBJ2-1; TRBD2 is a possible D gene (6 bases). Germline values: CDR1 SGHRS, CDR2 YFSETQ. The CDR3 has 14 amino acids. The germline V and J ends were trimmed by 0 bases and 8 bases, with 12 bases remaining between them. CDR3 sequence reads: CASSLGQTGDEQFF. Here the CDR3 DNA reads TGCGCCAGCAGCTTGGGACAAACGGGGGATGAGCAGTTCTTC.

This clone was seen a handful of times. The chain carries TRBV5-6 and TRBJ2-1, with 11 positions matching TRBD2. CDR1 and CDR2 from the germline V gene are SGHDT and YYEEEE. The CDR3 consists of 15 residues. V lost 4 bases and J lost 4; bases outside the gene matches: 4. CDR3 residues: CASSPGTSGYNEQFF. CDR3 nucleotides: TGTGCCAGCAGCCCGGGGACTAGCGGTTACAATGAGCAGTTCTTC.

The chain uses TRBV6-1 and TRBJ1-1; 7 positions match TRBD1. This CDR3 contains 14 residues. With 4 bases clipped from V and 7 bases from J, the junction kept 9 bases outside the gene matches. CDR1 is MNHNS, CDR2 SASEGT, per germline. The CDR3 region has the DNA TGTGCCAGCAGTGCTGCCAGGGGGTCTGGTGAAGCTTTCTTT. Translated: CASSAARGSGEAFF.

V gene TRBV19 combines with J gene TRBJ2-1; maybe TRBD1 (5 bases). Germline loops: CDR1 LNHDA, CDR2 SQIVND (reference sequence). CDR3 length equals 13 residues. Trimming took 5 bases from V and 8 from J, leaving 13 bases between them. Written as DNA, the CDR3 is TGTGCCAGTAGTGGTATAAGGGGCGATGAGCAGTTCTTC. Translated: CASSGIRGDEQFF.

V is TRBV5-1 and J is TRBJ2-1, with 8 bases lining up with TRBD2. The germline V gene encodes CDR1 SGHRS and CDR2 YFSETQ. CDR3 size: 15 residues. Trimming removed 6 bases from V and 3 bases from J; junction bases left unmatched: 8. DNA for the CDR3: TGCGCCAGCAAGGGGGTGAGCGGGAGCTACAATGAGCAGTTCTTC. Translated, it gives CASKGVSGSYNEQFF.

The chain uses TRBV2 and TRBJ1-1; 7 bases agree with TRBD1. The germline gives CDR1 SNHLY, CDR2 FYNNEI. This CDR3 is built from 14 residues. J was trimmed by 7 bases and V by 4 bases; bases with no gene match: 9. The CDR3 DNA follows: TGTGCCAGCAGTGCAGGACAGGAATGGGGTGAAGCTTTCTTT. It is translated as CASSAGQEWGEAFF.

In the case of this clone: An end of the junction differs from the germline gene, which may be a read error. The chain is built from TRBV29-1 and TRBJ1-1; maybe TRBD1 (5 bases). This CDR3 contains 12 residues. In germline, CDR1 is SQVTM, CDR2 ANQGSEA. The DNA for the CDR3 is TGCAGCGTTAAAGACGGGGGCACTGAAGCTTTCTTT. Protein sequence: CSVKDGGTEAFF.

CDR3 nucleotide sequence: TGTGCCAGTAGTCGTTACACTGAAGCTTTCTTT. As protein: CASSRYTEAFF. V and J are TRBV19 and TRBJ1-1, with D unclear. The CDR3 has 11 residues. The germline CDR1 and CDR2 sequences are LNHDA and SQIVND (reference sequence). V lost 5 bases and J 3 bases, leaving 4 bases between the germline ends.

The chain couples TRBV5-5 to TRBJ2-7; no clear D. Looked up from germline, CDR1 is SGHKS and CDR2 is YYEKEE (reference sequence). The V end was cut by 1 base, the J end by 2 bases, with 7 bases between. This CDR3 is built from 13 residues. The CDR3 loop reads CASSLRLAYEQYF. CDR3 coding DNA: TGTGCCAGCAGCTTGCGGCTAGCCTACGAGCAGTACTTC.

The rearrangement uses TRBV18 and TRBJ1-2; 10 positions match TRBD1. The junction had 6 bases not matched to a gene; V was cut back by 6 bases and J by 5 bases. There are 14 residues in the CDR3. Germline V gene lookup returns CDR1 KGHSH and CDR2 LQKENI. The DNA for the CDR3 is TGTGCCAGCTCCCCCCTGGACAGGGGGTATGGCTACACCTTC. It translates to CASSPLDRGYGYTF.

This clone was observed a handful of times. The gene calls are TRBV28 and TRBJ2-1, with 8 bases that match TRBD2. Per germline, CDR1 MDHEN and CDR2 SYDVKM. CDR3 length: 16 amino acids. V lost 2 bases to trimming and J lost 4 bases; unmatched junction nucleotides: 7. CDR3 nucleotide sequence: TGTGCCAGCAGTTTAGCCCTCCAGCGGGGGTACAATGAGCAGTTCTTC. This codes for CASSLALQRGYNEQFF.

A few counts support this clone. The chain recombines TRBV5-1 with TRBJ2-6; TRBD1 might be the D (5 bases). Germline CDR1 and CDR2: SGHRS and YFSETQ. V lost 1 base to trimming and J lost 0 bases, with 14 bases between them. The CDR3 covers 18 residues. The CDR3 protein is CASSLNRRAISGANVLTF. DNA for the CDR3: TGCGCCAGCAGCTTGAATCGCAGGGCAATCTCTGGGGCCAACGTCCTGACTTTC.

CDR3 sequence: CASSLVGAFWEQYF. The CDR3 nucleotides are TGTGCCAGCAGCTTAGTGGGGGCCTTTTGGGAGCAGTACTTC. The chain combines TRBV7-9 with TRBJ2-5; perhaps TRBD1 as D (6 bases). The CDR3 has 14 residues. Trimming stripped 1 base from V and 11 bases from J, with 17 bases between. Looked up from germline, CDR1 is SEHNR and CDR2 is FQNEAQ (reference sequence).

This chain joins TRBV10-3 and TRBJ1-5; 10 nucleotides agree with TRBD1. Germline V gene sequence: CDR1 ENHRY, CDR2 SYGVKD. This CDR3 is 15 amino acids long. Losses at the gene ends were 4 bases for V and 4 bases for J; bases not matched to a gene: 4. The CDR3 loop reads CAISAGQGVNQPQHF. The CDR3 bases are TGTGCCATCAGTGCCGGACAGGGGGTTAATCAGCCCCAGCATTTT.

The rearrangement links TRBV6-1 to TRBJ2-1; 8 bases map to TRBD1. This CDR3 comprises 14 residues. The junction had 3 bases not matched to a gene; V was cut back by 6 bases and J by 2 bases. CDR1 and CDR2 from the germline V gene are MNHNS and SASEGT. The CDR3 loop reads CASSPGQAYNEQFF. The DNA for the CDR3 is TGTGCCAGCAGCCCGGGACAGGCCTACAATGAGCAGTTCTTC.

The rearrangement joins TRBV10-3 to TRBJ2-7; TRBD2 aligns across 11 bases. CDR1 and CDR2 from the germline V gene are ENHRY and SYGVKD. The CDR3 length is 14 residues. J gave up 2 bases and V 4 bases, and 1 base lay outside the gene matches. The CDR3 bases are TGTGCCATCAGTGTAGCGGGAGGGCCCTACGAGCAGTACTTC. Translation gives CAISVAGGPYEQYF.

CDR3 loop: CASSGPGTSGKGYNEQFF. In nucleotides, the CDR3 is TGCGCCAGCAGTGGTCCCGGGACTAGCGGGAAGGGCTACAATGAGCAGTTCTTC. The V gene is TRBV10-1, the J gene TRBJ2-1, with 13 bases aligning to TRBD2. CDR3 length: 18 amino acids. The germline V gene has CDR1 WNHNN and CDR2 SYGVQD (reference sequence). J lost 3 bases, V lost 4 bases, and 9 bases had no gene match.

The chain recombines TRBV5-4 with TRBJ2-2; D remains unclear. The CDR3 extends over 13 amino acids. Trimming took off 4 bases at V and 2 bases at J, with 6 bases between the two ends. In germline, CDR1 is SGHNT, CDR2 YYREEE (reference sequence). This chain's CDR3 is CASSPPNTGELFF. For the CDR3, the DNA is TGTGCCAGCAGCCCCCCTAACACCGGGGAGCTGTTTTTT.

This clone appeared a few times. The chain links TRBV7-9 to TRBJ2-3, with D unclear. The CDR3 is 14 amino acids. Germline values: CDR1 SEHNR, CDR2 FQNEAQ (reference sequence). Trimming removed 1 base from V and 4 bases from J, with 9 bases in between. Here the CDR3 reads CASSLVAASDTQYF. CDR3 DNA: TGTGCCAGCAGCTTAGTAGCAGCGTCAGATACGCAGTATTTT.